Detailed here is one T cell receptor beta chain. This entry is derived from a study of T cell responses to AZD1222 COVID-19 vaccine. Clones were read by immunoSEQ multiplex PCR, and TCRdb kept only the in-frame ones, dropping some. The table shows 150,000 to 200,000 clones, with almost 95% occurring only once. CDR1 is SSHAT, CDR2 FNYEAQ, per germline (reference sequence). The CDR3 is 17 amino acids. Trimming at V came to 3 bases and at J to 4 bases, leaving 9 bases not matched to a gene. The receptor's source is an adult in good health. The sample consisted of peripheral blood, taken on day 0 of AZD1222 vaccination. This chain uses TRBV7-7 with TRBJ2-3, with 11 bases fitting TRBD2. As DNA, the CDR3 is TGTGCCAGCAGCTTTGGTCCTCTAGCGGGAGGTTCAGATACGCAGTATTTT. It is translated as CASSFGPLAGGSDTQYF.